This TCR beta chain was profiled in a study of blood T cell repertoires in COVID-19 (TCRdb year 2020). Study-wide context: Collaborator samples came from the United States, Italy and Spain and covered acute and convalescent phases of COVID-19. The repertoires were released in a freely available public database meant as a resource for research on the immune response to SARS-CoV-2. Deeply sampled blood TCRbeta repertoires from subjects exposed to, actively infected with, or recovered from COVID-19 were included in the dataset. HLA class I and class II types, where available, came from metadata supplied by the sample provider rather than from assay-based typing. The samples were drawn from two sources: the first 160 participants of the ongoing ImmuneRACE study, and some 1,300 subjects contributed by 6 global collaborators. The sample metadata nearly always contained a de-identified subject ID, COVID-19 status, age in years and sex. The material from the prospective study consisted of cDNA or gDNA derived from T cells, B-cell-depleted T cells, or PBMCs. What the authors observed across the whole study: The amount of clinical and demographic metadata varied by source and participant and was provided uncurated.

The immunoSEQ Assay, a bias-controlled multiplex PCR, was used to amplify TCRbeta CDR3 regions from genomic DNA. Concerning the study's data processing: Within the assay, amplification of reference gene primers was used to estimate how many nucleated cells each sample contained. To quantify the absolute abundance of each unique TCRbeta CDR3 rearrangement, sequence reads were collapsed and filtered. Productive Simpson clonality was computed per sample as the square root of Simpson's diversity index over productive rearrangements. In TCRdb, the immuneACCESS table is reduced to in-frame sequences with V and J assigned. These tables do not hold every clone; where another copy was compared, an unresolved V gene accounts for under half, and the others remain unexplained. V, J and clone size were drawn from that table, and D and trimming were deduced from the DNA. The sample has 75,000 to 80,000 clones on record, more than 80% of them singletons. The top ten constitute over 15% of the sample.

About this clone: The antigen this receptor binds is unknown. It has no much larger one-base neighbor in the sample; base qualities were not kept.

Each collaborating institution followed its own protocols to collect whole blood in K2EDTA tubes. For TCRbeta analysis, collaborators shipped samples as frozen whole blood, isolated PBMCs, or DNA extracted from either of those sample types. V is shortened by 6 bases, J by 8 bases, and the region joining them spans 16 bases. Inclusive of the bounding cysteine and phenylalanine, the CDR3 is 13 residues long. The DNA shown is the 39-base CDR3, in frame from base 1. This sequence originates from a woman aged 55 to 70 with acute or convalescent COVID-19. Recombination linked TRBV12-3 or TRBV12-4 to TRBJ1-2, with the identity of the D gene unclear. Material: peripheral blood. The DNA sequence is as follows: TGTGCCAGCAGACCAGACACGCCACGGGGCTACACCTTC. Its amino acids are CASRPDTPRGYTF.